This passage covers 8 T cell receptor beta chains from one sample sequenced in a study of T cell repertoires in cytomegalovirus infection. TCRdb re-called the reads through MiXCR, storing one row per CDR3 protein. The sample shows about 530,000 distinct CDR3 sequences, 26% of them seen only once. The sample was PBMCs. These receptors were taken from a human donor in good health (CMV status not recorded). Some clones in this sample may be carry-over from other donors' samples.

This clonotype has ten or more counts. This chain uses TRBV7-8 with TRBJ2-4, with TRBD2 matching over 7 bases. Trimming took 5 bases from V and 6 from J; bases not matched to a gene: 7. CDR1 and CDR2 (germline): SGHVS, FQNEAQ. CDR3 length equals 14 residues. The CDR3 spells CASSQTGGPNIQYF. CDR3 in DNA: TGTGCCAGCAGCCAAACGGGAGGCCCAAACATTCAGTACTTC.

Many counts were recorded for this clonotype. The CDR3 region is CASTQRGLTNHNEQFF. The CDR3 nucleotides read TGTGCCAGCACCCAAAGGGGGCTTACAAACCACAATGAGCAGTTCTTC. J is TRBJ2-1 and V is TRBV7-2, with 7 bases lining up with TRBD1. This CDR3 region has 16 residues. The germline gives CDR1 SGHTA, CDR2 FQGNSA. V trimming: 7 bases; J trimming: 5 bases; junction bases outside the gene matches: 14.

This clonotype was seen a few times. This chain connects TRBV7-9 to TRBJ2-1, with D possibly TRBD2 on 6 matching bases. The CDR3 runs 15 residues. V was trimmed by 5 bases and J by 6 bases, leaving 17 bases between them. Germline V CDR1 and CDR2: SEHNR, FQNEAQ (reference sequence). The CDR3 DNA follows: TGTGCCAGCAGCCCTGGTAGCGGAACCGGCAATGAGCAGTTCTTC. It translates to CASSPGSGTGNEQFF. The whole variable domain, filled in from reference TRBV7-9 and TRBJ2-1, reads DTGVSQNPRHKITKRGQNVTFRCDPISEHNRLYWYRQTLGQGPEFLTYFQNEAQLEKSRLLSDRFSAERPKGSFSTLEIQRTEQGDSAMYLCASSPGSGTGNEQFFGPGTRLTVL.

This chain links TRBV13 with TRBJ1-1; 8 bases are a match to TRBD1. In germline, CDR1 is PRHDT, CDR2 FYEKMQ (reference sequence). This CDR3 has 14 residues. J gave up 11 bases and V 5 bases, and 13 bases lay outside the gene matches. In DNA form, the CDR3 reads TGTGCCAGCAGCCACGGACAGGGCCGGTTGACGGCTTTCTTT. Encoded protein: CASSHGQGRLTAFF.

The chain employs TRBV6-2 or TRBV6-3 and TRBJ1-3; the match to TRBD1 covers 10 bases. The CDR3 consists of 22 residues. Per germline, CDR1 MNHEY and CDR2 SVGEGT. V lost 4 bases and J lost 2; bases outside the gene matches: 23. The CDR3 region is CASSWRLRDRGPRTPPGNTIYF. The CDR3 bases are TGTGCCAGCAGTTGGAGACTCCGGGACAGGGGCCCTCGGACGCCTCCTGGAAACACCATATATTTT.

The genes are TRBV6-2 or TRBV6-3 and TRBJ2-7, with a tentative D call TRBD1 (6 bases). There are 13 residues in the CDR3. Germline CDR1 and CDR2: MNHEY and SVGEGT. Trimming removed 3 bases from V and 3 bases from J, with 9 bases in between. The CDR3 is CASSYRDNYEQYF. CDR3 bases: TGTGCCAGCAGTTATCGGGACAACTACGAGCAGTACTTC.

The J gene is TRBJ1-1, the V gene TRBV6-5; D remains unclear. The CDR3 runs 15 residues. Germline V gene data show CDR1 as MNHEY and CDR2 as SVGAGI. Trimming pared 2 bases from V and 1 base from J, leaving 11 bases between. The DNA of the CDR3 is TGTGCCAGCAGTTACATGGTAGGGCAGAACACTGAAGCTTTCTTT. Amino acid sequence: CASSYMVGQNTEAFF.

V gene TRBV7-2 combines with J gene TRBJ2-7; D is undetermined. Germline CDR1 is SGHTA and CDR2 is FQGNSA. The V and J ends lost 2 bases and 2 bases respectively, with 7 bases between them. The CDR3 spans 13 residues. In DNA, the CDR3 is TGTGCCAGCAGCTTAAGGTCGGCCTACGAGCAGTACTTC. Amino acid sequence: CASSLRSAYEQYF.